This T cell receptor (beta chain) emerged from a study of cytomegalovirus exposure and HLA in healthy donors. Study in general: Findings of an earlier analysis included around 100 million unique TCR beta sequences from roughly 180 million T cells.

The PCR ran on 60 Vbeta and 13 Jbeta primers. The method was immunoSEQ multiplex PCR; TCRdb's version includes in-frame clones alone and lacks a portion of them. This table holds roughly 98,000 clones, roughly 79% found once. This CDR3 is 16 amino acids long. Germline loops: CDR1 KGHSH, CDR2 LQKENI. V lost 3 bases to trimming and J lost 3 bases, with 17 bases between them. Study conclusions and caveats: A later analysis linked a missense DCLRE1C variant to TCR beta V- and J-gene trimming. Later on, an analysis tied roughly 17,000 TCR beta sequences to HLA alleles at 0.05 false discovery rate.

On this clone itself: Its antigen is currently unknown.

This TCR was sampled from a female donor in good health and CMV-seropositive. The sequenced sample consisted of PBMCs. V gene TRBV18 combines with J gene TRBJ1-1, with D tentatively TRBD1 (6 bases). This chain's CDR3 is CASSPYRETLDTEAFF. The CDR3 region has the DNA TGTGCCAGCTCACCTTACAGGGAGACCTTGGACACTGAAGCTTTCTTT.